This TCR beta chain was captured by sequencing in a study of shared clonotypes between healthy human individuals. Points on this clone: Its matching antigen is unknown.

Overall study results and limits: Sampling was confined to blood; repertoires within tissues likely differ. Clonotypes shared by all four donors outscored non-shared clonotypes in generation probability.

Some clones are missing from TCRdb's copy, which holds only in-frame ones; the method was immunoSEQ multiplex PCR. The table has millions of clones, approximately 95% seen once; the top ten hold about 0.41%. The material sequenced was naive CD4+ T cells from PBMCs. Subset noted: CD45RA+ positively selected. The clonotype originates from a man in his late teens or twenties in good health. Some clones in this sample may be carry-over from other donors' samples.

The CDR3 reads CASSEATGATEAFF. Here the CDR3 DNA reads TGTGCCAGCAGTGAAGCCACAGGGGCCACTGAAGCTTTCTTT. The V gene is TRBV6-1, the J gene TRBJ1-1; 7 bases are shared with TRBD1. The CDR3 extends over 14 amino acids. The V and J ends lost 0 bases and 4 bases, in that order; junction bases with no gene match: 2. Germline values: CDR1 MNHNS, CDR2 SASEGT.